This paragraph covers one TCR beta chain sequence. Germline loops: CDR1 MDHEN, CDR2 SYDVKM. CDR3 length equals 14 residues. The V and J ends lost 8 bases and 9 bases respectively, with 22 bases between them. Since all of the isolated RNA was reverse transcribed, expressed TCRB transcripts were what got sequenced. Clones were sequenced by immunoSEQ multiplex PCR, and TCRdb holds only the in-frame ones, with some missing. Found here are 350,000 to 450,000 clones, approximately 15% of them singletons; the top ten hold about 0.019%. The data stem from a study of beta chain features in type 1 diabetes. The receptor's source is a woman younger than 35 in good health. The sample comprised naive CD4+ T cells from blood. The rearrangement joins TRBV28 to TRBJ1-1; D possibly corresponds to TRBD1 (5 bases). The CDR3 loop reads CASDNMGGRGKAFF. CDR3 nucleotides: TGTGCCAGCGATAATATGGGGGGACGGGGAAAAGCTTTCTTT.